The present entry profiles one TCR beta chain with its context. Antigen unknown. The data were obtained in a study of cytotoxic CD8 clonotypes in ibrutinib-treated CLL. TCRdb's table, derived via immunoSEQ multiplex PCR, lists solely in-frame clones and lacks some. The table records 150,000 to 200,000 clones, approximately 72% of them present only once. V dropped 1 base and J dropped 1 base, with 17 bases sitting between them. The CDR3 is made up of 17 amino acids. CDR1 MGHRA and CDR2 YSYEKL come from the germline V gene. Overall study findings and caveats: Patients had baseline clonality above age-matched healthy donors, and this clonality moved with circulating CD8+ T-cell counts. Public clonotypes proved infrequent, and on treatment they shrank or remained steady. Whereas clonality rose at ibrutinib response, it declined toward baseline at progression.

The clonotype originates from a human donor with chronic lymphocytic leukemia. The V call is TRBV4-1, the J call TRBJ2-7, with D uncertain. The source was PBMCs, collected after 24 months of ibrutinib treatment. CDR3 region: CASSQVPALGDSYEQYF. The CDR3 nucleotides are TGCGCCAGCAGCCAAGTTCCGGCCCTCGGAGATTCCTACGAGCAGTACTTC.